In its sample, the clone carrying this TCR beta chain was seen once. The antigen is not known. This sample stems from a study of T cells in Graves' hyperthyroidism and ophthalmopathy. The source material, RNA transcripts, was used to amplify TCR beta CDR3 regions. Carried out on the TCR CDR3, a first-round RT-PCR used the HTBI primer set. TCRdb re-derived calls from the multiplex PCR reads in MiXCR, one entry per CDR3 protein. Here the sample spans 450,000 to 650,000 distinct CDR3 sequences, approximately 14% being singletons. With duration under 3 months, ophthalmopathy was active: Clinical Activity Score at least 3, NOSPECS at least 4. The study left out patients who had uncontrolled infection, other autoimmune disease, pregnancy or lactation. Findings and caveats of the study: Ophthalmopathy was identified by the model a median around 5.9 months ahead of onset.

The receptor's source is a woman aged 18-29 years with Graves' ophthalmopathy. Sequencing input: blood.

The chain's CDR3 is CASSQEQSQETQYF. The CDR3 DNA is TGTGCCAGCAGTCAGGAACAGTCACAAGAGACCCAGTACTTC. V usage is TRBV6-4 and J usage is TRBJ2-5, with D unclear. From germline, CDR1 is MRHNA and CDR2 SNTAGT. The CDR3 sequence is 14 residues long. V dropped 5 bases and J dropped 2 bases, with 12 bases sitting between them.